This T cell receptor (gamma chain) was sequenced during a study of Vδ1+ human thymocytes. Study-level results: In the thymus, TRG and TRD repertoires looked highly polyclonal with Gaussian CDR3 lengths.

The template was reverse-transcribed extracted RNA. The CDR3 regions were amplified by multiplex PCR from V-gene primers to a constant-region primer. TCRdb re-processed the multiplex PCR reads using CATT. The data contain 25,000 to 30,000 gamma-chain clones, around 20% of them singletons. Unmatched junction bases numbered 5, after V lost 3 bases and J lost 6 bases. The CDR3 is 12 amino acids. Germline lookup yields CDR1 VINAFY and CDR2 YDVSNSKD. Worth noting for this clone: Its antigen is not known.

The V and J genes are TRGV5 and TRGJ1 or TRGJ2. The sequenced material came from Vdelta1+ gamma-delta thymocytes from the thymus. Subset: FACS-sorted CD3+ TCRalphabeta- TCRVdelta1+ TCRVdelta2- thymocytes. The clonotype originates from a boy under three years old who had congenital heart surgery. The CDR3 nucleotides read TGTGCCACCTGGGACGCAACTTATAAGAAACTCTTT. It yields the protein CATWDATYKKLF.